The text below deals with one TCR beta chain. There is no known antigen for this receptor. Base qualities are not provided; no much larger clone lies one nucleotide away. These data are taken from a study of cytomegalovirus exposure and HLA in healthy donors (TCRdb year 2017). About the investigation overall: An earlier analysis of approximately 590 of the donors reported about 250 Gb of sequence data and about 100 million unique TCR beta sequences from roughly 200 million T cells. An early release covering roughly 640 HLA-typed donors comprised approximately 290 gigabases of sequencing data and around 85 million unique TCR sequences. The genetic ancestry cluster associated with self-reported Caucasian donors included 81% of the roughly 400 genotyped donors. The study aimed to test whether signatures of past pathogen exposure could be identified by cataloging public T cell receptors. Using immunosequencing, the study profiled T cell repertoires from around 680 subjects and related those repertoires to cytomegalovirus serostatus. A separate validation cohort of more than 100 different subjects was used in addition to the approximately 700-subject first cohort. To predict cytomegalovirus infection status, the study combined high-throughput TCR immunosequencing, statistical association of individual TCRs with disease status, and machine learning. To study patterns of TCR occurrence, a later analysis re-analyzed previously published TCR beta repertoires from 700 or so donors and added high-resolution HLA genotyping. Rather than drawing on any new phenotypic data, the later analysis identified candidate immune exposures from TCR beta sequences and the way those sequences occurred across donors. An earlier analysis of several hundred of the donors used high-throughput TCR beta sequencing to judge whether each TCR beta V gene segment behaved as functional or pseudogenic. Donor age, sex, ethnicity and CMV serostatus were compiled together with the repertoire data. A later genetic analysis used genome-wide SNP genotypes for about 65% of the 666 donors, treating that subset as a discovery cohort. All discovery cohort repertoires had been generated on a single sequencing platform. HLA typing covered class I and class II loci at four-digit resolution. The number of donors typed differed by locus, with roughly 620-630 for A, B, C, DRB1 and DQB1, around 560 for DQA1, approximately 570 for DPA1, and around 460 for DPB1. Because of strong linkage in the cohort, roughly five DR-DQ haplotypes were treated as single units for association and clustering. On average, around 240,000 unique TCR beta nucleotide sequences were sequenced per donor among more than 350 genotyped donors of the cohort, with 15% to 20% of those sequences being non-productive.

The paper as a whole reports these results and caveats: In both the original and validation cohorts, the classifier was reported to diagnose cytomegalovirus status with high specificity and sensitivity. According to a later analysis, most CMV-associated TCR beta chains appeared to be HLA-restricted, and the HLA associations seemed to be driven largely by CMV exposure. Immune exposure information for the cohort was limited to CMV serostatus. Compared with the 666-donor mean, donors in an Asian-associated ancestry cluster had fewer N-insertions in productive TCRs, according to a later genetic analysis. A further reported finding was that TCR beta sequences accurately predicted the HLA-A and HLA-B alleles for most subjects in the first cohort. V-gene and J-gene trimming of TCR beta chains was associated with a missense DCLRE1C variant in a later genetic analysis, and the association was replicated in an independent cohort. Most TCR sequences were seen in very few donors, while some public TCRs were found in many individuals. In a later analysis, TCR association rates were found to vary across HLA loci, with the most associated TCRs seen for DRB1 alleles and the fewest for HLA-C alleles. According to the authors, the approach could potentially be generalized to other disease states and immunological phenotypes. Presence/absence analyses assumed roughly uniform sequencing depth across donors, an assumption that may not hold. In a later analysis, more than 15,000 TCR beta sequences were associated with specific HLA alleles at a false discovery rate of 0.05. This cohort had only TCR beta chains sequenced, and the lack of alpha or paired-chain data limited which features could be detected. In vitro tests confirmed that a few of the cytomegalovirus-associated TCR beta chains recognize cytomegalovirus antigens. Assigning TCR associations to individual alleles was difficult when HLA alleles, especially DR and DQ, strongly co-occurred. Because HLA typing was unavailable for some donors at each locus, only the typed subset was used in association tests. Linkage disequilibrium might explain the correlated functional status among segregating V segments, but an unknown experimental factor could not be excluded. Several of the top co-occurrence clusters appeared to be linked to parvovirus B19, influenza, CMV and Epstein-Barr virus, according to a later analysis. Some IMGT-functional V segments, including TRBV6-2 and TRBV6-3, could not be distinguished by the 87-base-pair reads and were therefore excluded. In the study, around 160 TCR beta chains were listed as associated with cytomegalovirus. About 17 rarely observed V segments, including chromosome 9 orphons, were excluded from the earlier analysis of some 590 of the donors because counts were too low. A group of highly shared sequence variants was considered likely to be a technical artifact of the sequencing pipeline. In an earlier analysis of around 600 of the donors, most TCR beta V segments appeared in productive rearrangements about 87% or about 30% of the time, broadly matching IMGT annotations. Compared with equally common non-associated chains, HLA-associated TCR beta chains in a later analysis were more clonally expanded and had lower generation probabilities.

V ends up 0 bases short and J 7 bases short, with an unmatched junction base count of 8. In the germline V gene, CDR1 corresponds to LGHNT and CDR2 to FRNRAP. The CDR3 holds 16 amino acids from the cysteine to the phenylalanine. The kept DNA is CDR3 alone, 48 bases in frame from the first base. The library was prepared using the immunoSEQ multiplex PCR assay. The multiplex PCR relied on a mix of 60 forward primers for TCR Vbeta segments and 13 reverse primers for TCR Jbeta segments. Amplification of the CDR3 region of rearranged TCR beta genes was performed with a multiplex PCR assay on genomic DNA. Amplified TCR beta libraries were sequenced as 87-base-pair reads on the Illumina HiSeq System. On the study's bioinformatics: A later analysis tallied tens of millions of unique TCR beta chains across the 666 repertoires, and roughly 11 million of those chains were shared by two or more donors. Raw reads were error-corrected and collapsed into unique sequences by a nearest-neighbor algorithm in which closely related sequences were merged to remove PCR and sequencing errors. To assign V, D and J gene segments, CDR3 sequences were aligned to IMGT reference sequences. For a sequence to be retained, a match of at least six nucleotides was required to both a V gene segment and a J gene segment. A rearrangement was called productive if the CDR3 had no stop codons and remained in frame with V and J, and every other rearrangement was called non-productive. CDR3 was defined by IMGT convention, running from the second conserved V-encoded cysteine to the conserved J-encoded phenylalanine. Sequences without an unambiguous match to a single V gene segment were excluded from the earlier analysis of about 640 of the donors. An earlier analysis of fewer than 750 of the donors classified V segments as functional when productive rearrangements were above 56.7% and as segregating when the standard deviation between donors was above 5%. A statistical classification framework was built for diagnosing cytomegalovirus status from the catalog of TCR beta chain sequences. In a later analysis, V and J genes were assigned by comparing TCR nucleotide sequences against IMGT/GENE-DB human TR gene sequences. The TCRdist pipeline was used in a later analysis to assign CDR3 sequences and most-parsimonious VDJ recombination scenarios. A later analysis defined each TCR beta chain by its CDR3 amino acid sequence plus V-gene family, and excluded reads lacking a unique V-gene family. To address suspected cross-contamination and a sequencing artifact, a later analysis removed a few hundred highly shared, low-generation-probability nucleotide sequences. In a later analysis, a clonal expansion index for each public chain was calculated from normalized within-repertoire ranks of inferred template counts. In a later analysis, generation probabilities were computed using a VDJ recombination model fitted to out-of-frame rearrangements, and the results were checked against IGoR. A later analysis scored TCR-TCR, TCR-HLA and TCR-CMV co-occurrence with hypergeometric tests, applying a repertoire-size bias correction to TCR pairs. A later analysis estimated false discovery rates by permuting HLA or CMV assignments 20 times. A later analysis grouped co-occurring TCRs with DBSCAN, adding TCRdist sequence similarity when clustering within HLA-allele-positive subsets. Repertoires with fewer than 30,000 or more than 120,000 public chains were left out of co-occurrence clustering, as were about 5 repertoires with anomalous nucleotide sharing. Sourced from immuneACCESS, this table was stored by TCRdb with only in-frame sequences that have V and J called. A share of the clones is absent; for the studies checked, an unresolved V gene accounts for under half, and the remainder has no known explanation. V and J calls and clone size follow that table, whereas D and trimming were derived from the DNA. A total of about 220,000 clones appear in this sample, about 75% of them only once. 1.8% of the sample is held by the ten biggest clonotypes.

The cohort consisted of some 670 healthy bone marrow donors. At the time of sampling, all cohort members were nominally healthy, though unrecorded immune exposures were likely present. The donor was CMV seronegative and belonged to the group of 352 seronegative cohort members. A peripheral blood sample was provided by each donor, and peripheral blood mononuclear cells were used for TCR beta sequencing. Genomic DNA was extracted from the blood cell samples with the Qiagen DNeasy Blood Extraction Kit. The receptor's source is a woman in her 30s in good health and CMV-seronegative. Source material: PBMCs. This chain is built from TRBV12-5 and TRBJ1-3; 8 of the junction bases match TRBD1. The CDR3 is CASGLVPGTGFNTIYF. The nucleotides read TGTGCTAGTGGTTTGGTACCCGGGACAGGCTTCAACACCATATATTTT.